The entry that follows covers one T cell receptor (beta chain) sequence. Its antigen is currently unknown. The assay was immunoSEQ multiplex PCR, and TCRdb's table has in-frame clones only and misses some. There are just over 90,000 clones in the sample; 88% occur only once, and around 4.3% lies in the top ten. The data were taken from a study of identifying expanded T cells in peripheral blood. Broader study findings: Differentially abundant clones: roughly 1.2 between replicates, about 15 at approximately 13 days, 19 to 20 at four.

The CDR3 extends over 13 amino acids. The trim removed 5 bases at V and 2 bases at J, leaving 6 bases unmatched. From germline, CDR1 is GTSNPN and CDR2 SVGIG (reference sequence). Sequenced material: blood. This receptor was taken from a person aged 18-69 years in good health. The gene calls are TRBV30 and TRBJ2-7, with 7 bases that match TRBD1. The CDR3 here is CAWDRDSPYEQYF. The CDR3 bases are TGTGCCTGGGACCGGGACAGCCCCTACGAGCAGTACTTC.